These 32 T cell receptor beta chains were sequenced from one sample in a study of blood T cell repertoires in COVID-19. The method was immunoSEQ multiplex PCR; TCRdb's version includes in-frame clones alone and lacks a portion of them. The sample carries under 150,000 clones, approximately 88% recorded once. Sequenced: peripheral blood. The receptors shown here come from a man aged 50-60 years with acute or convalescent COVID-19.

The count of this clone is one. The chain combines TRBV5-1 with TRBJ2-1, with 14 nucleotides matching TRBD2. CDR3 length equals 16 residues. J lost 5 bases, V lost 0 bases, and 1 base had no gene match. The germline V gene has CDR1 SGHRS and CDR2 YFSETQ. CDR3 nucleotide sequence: TGCGCCAGCAGCTTGGTGGGACTAGCGGGAGACAATGAGCAGTTCTTC. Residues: CASSLVGLAGDNEQFF.

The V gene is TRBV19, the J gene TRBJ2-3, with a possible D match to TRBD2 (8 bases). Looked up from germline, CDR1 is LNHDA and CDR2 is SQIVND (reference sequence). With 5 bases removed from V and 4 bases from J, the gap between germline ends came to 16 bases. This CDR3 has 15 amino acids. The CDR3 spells CASSPPGGGADTQYF. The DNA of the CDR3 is TGTGCCAGTAGTCCCCCGGGAGGGGGCGCAGATACGCAGTATTTT.

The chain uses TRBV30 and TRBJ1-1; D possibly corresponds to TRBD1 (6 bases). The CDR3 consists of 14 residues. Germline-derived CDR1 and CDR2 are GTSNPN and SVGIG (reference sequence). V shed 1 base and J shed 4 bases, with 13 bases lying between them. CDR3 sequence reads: CAWSGRGGGTEAFF. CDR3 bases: TGTGCCTGGAGTGGCCGAGGGGGGGGCACTGAAGCTTTCTTT.

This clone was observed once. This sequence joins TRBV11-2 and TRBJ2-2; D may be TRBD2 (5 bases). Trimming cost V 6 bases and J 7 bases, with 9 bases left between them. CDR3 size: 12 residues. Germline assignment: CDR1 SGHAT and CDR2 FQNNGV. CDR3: CASRSAGGELFF. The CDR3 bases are TGTGCCAGCAGGTCCGCGGGCGGGGAGCTGTTTTTT.

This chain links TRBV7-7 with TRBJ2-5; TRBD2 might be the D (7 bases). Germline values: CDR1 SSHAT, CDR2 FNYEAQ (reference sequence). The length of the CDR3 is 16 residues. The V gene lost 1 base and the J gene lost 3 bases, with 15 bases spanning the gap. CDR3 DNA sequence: TGTGCCAGCAGCTTAGGTGGGGGGGCCTTAGAAGAGACCCAGTACTTC. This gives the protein CASSLGGGALEETQYF.

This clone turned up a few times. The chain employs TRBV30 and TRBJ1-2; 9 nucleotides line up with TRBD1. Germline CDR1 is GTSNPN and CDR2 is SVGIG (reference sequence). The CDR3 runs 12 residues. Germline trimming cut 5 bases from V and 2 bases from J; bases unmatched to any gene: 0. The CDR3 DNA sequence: TGTGCCTGGGGGACAGGGAACTATGGCTACACCTTC. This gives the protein CAWGTGNYGYTF.

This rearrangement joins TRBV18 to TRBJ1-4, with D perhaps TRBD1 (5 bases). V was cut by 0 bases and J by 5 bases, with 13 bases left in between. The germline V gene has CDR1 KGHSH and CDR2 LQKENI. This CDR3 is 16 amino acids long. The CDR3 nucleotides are TGTGCCAGCTCACCACCGGCGAAAGGGGTAAATGAAAAACTGTTTTTT. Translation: CASSPPAKGVNEKLFF.

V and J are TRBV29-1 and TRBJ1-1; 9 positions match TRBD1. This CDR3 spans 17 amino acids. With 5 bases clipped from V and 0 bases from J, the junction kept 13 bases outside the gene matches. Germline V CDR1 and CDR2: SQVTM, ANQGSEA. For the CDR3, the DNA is TGCAGCGTTAGGTCGGGGACAGGGAAGATTATGAACACTGAAGCTTTCTTT. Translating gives CSVRSGTGKIMNTEAFF.

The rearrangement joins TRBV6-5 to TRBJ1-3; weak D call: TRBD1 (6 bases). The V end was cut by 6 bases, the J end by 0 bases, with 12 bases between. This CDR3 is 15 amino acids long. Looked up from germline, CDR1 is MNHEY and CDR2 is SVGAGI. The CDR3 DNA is TGTGCCAGCAGATCGGGACACCGCTCTGGAAACACCATATATTTT. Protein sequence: CASRSGHRSGNTIYF.

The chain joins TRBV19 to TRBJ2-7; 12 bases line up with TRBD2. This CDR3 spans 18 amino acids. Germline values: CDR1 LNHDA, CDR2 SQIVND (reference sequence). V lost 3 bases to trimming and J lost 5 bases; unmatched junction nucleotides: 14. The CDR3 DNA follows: TGTGCCAGTAGTATGGTTAGCCTAGCGGGAGGGCCTCTCCACGAGCAGTACTTC. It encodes CASSMVSLAGGPLHEQYF.

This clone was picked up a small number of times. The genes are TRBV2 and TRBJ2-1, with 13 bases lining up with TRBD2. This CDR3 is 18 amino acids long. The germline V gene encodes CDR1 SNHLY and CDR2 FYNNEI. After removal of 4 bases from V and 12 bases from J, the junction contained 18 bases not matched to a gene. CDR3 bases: TGTGCCAGCAGTGTCCGAGCCTCATTACTAGCGGGAGGGCCGGGGCAGTTCTTC. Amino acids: CASSVRASLLAGGPGQFF.

The CDR3 protein is CASSERLGGANEQFF. CDR3 nucleotide sequence: TGTGCCAGCAGTGAAAGACTAGGGGGGGCAAATGAGCAGTTCTTC. The chain has TRBV6-4 and TRBJ2-1, with TRBD2 as a possible D gene (7 bases). Trimming took 3 bases from V and 7 from J, leaving 16 bases between them. Germline assignment: CDR1 MRHNA and CDR2 SNTAGT. CDR3 length equals 15 residues.

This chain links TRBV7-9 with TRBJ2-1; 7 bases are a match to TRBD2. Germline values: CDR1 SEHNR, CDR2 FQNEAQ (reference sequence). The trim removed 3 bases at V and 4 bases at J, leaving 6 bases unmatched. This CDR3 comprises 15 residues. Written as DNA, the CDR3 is TGTGCCAGCAGCTTGCCTAGCGGAGATTACAATGAGCAGTTCTTC. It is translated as CASSLPSGDYNEQFF.

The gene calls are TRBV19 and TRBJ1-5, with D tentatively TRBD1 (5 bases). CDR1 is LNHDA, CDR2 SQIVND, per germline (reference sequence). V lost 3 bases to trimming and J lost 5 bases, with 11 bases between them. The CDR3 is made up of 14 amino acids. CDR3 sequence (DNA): TGTGCCAGTAGTATTCTCATAGGGGATCAGCCCCAGCATTTT. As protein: CASSILIGDQPQHF.

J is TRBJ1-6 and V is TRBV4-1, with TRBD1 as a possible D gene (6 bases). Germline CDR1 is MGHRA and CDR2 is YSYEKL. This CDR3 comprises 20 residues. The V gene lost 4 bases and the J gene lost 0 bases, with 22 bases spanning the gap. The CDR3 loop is CASSPQGMASPSSYNSPLHF. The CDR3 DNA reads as TGCGCCAGCAGCCCCCAGGGGATGGCATCCCCGAGCTCCTATAATTCACCCCTCCACTTT.

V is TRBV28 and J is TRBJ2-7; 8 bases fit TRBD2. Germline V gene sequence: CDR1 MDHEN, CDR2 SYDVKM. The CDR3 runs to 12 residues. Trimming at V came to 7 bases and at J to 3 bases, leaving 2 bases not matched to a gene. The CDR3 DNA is TGTGCCAGCAAGACTAGCGTCTACGAGCAGTACTTC. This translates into CASKTSVYEQYF.

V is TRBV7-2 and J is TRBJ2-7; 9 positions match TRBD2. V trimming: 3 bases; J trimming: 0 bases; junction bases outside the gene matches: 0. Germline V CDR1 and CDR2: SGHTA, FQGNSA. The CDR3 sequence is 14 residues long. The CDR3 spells CASSFSGSSYEQYF. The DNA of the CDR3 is TGTGCCAGCAGCTTTAGCGGGAGCTCCTACGAGCAGTACTTC. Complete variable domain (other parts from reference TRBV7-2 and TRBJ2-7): GAGVSQSPSNKVTEKGKDVELRCDPISGHTALYWYRQSLGQGLEFLIYFQGNSAPDKSGLPSDRFSAERTGGSVSTLTIQRTQQEDSAVYLCASSFSGSSYEQYFGPGTRLTVT.

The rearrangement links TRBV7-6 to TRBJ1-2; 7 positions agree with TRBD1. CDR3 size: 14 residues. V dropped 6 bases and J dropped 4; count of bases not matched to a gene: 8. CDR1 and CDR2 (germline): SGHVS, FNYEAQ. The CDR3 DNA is TGTGCCAGCAGGCCGACAGGGTCTGGCTATGGCTACACCTTC. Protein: CASRPTGSGYGYTF.

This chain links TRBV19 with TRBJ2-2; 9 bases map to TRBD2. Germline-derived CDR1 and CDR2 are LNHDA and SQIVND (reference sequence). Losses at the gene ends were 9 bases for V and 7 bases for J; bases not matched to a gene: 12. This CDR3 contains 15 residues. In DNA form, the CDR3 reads TGTGCCAGCGTAGTTTCTAGCGGGAAGAGCGGGGAGCTGTTTTTT. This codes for CASVVSSGKSGELFF.

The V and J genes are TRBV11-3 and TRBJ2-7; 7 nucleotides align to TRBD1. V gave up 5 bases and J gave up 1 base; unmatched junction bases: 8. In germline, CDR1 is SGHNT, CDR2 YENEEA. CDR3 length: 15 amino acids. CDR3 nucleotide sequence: TGTGCCAGCAGCCCTATGGGGGACAGATCCTACGAGCAGTACTTC. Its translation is CASSPMGDRSYEQYF.

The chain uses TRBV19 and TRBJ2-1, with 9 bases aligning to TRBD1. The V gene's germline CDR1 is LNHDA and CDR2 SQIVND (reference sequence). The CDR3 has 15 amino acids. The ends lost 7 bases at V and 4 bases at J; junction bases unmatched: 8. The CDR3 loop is CASINPGQGYNEQFF. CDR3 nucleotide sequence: TGTGCCAGTATTAATCCGGGACAGGGTTACAATGAGCAGTTCTTC.

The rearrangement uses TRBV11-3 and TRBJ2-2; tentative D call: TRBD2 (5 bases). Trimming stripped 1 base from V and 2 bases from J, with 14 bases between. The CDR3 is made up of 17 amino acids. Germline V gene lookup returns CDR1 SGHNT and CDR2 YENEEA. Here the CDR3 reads CASSLASMAGNTGELFF. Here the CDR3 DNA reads TGTGCCAGCAGCTTAGCGTCGATGGCGGGTAACACCGGGGAGCTGTTTTTT.

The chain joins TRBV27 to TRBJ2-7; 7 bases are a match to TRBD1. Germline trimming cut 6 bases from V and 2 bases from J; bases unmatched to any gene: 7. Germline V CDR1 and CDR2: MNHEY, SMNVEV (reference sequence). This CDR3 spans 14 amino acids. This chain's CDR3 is CASSPTGAPYEQYF. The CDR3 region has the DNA TGTGCCAGCAGCCCTACAGGGGCTCCCTACGAGCAGTACTTC.

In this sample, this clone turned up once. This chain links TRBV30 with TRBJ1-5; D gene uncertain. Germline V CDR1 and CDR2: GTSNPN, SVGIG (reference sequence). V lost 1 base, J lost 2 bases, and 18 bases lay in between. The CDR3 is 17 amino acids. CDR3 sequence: CAWSAATGFSGNQPQHF. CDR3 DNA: TGTGCCTGGAGTGCGGCTACGGGATTCAGTGGCAATCAGCCCCAGCATTTT. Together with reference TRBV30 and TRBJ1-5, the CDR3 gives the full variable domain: SQTIHQWPATLVQPVGSPLSLECTVEGTSNPNLYWYRQAAGRGLQLLFYSVGIGQISSEVPQNLSASRPQDRQFILSSKKLLLSDSGFYLCAWSAATGFSGNQPQHFGDGTRLSIL.

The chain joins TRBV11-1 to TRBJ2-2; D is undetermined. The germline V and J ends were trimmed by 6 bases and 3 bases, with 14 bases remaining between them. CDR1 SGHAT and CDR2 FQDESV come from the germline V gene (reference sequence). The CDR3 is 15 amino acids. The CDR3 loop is CASRPHGRHTGELFF. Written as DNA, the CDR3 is TGTGCCAGCAGACCGCATGGGCGTCACACCGGGGAGCTGTTTTTT.

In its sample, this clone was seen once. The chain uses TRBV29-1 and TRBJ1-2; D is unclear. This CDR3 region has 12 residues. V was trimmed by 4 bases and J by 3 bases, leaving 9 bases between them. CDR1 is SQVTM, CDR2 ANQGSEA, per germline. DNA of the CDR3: TGCAGCGTTGTGGGCGGGGACTATGGCTACACCTTC. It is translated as CSVVGGDYGYTF.

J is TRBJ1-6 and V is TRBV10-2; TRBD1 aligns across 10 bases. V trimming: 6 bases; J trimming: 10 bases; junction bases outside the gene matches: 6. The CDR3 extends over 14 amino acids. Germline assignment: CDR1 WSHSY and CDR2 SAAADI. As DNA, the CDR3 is TGCGCCAGCAGAACCGGGACAGGGGACTCACCCCTCCACTTT. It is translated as CASRTGTGDSPLHF.

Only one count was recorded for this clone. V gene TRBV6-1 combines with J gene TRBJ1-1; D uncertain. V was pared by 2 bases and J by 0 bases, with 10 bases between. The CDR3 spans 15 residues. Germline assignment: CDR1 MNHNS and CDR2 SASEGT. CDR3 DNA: TGTGCCAGCAGTGAACTAAAAGCCTTGAACACTGAAGCTTTCTTT. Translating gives CASSELKALNTEAFF.

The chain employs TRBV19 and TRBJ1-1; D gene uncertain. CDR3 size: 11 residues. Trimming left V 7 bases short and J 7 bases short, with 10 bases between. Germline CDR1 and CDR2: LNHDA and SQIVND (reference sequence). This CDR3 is CASTGVGEAFF. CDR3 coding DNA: TGTGCCAGTACCGGGGTTGGTGAAGCTTTCTTT. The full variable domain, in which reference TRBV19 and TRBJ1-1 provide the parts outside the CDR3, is DGGITQSPKYLFRKEGQNVTLSCEQNLNHDAMYWYRQDPGQGLRLIYYSQIVNDFQKGDIAEGYSVSREKKESFPLTVTSAQKNPTAFYLCASTGVGEAFFGQGTRLTVV.

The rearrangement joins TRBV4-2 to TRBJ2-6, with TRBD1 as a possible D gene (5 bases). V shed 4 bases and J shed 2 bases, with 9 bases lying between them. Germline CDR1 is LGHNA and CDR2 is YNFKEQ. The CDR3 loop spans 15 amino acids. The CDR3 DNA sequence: TGTGCCAGCAGCCTCGCAGGGCCTGGGGCCAACGTCCTGACTTTC. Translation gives CASSLAGPGANVLTF.

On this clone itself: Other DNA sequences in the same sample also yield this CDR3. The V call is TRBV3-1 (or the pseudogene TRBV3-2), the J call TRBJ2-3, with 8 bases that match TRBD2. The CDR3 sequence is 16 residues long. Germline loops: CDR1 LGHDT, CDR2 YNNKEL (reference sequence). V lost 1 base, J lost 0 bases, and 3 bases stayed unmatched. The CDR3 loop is CASSQGPSGSTDTQYF. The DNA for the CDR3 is TGTGCCAGCAGCCAAGGACCTAGCGGGAGCACAGATACGCAGTATTTT.

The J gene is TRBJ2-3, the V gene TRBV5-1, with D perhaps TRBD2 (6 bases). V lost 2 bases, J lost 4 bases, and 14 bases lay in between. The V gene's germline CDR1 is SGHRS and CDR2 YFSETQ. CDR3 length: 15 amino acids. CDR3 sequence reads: CASSLGGSWADTQYF. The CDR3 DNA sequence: TGCGCCAGCAGCTTAGGAGGGAGTTGGGCAGATACGCAGTATTTT.